This TCR beta chain was sequenced for a study of shared clonotypes between healthy human individuals. Whole-study findings and limits: Rarefaction demonstrated incomplete sorted-subset sequencing despite large depth.

V lost 2 bases to trimming and J lost 4 bases, with 11 bases between them. Germline V gives CDR1 MGHRA, CDR2 YSYEKL. The length of the CDR3 is 15 residues. Terminally differentiated effector memory CD45RA+ cells were left out of the naive CD8 fraction, which was CD45RO-negative and positively selected for CCR7. Those who donated were healthy HIV-negative adults, with no recent acute infections or vaccinations reported. This clone is a singleton in its sample. Its antigen remains unknown. Sorted-subset replicate PCRs used 200 ng DNA, approximately 33,000 T cell genomes. Per the authors' pipeline: For the immunoSEQ data, sequences were junction-only without quality scores, so filtering differed. TCRdb keeps only in-frame clones here, not all; method: immunoSEQ multiplex PCR. The V and J calls and the clone size are those of that table, but D and trimming were determined from the DNA. The repertoire consists of about 680,000 clones, with under 95% occurring once and the leading ten covering 20% to 25%.

The chain carries TRBV4-1 and TRBJ1-4, with D uncertain. The receptor was isolated from a man younger than 45 in good health. Sequencing used naive CD8+ T cells sorted from blood. The CDR3 spells CASSQNAPLNEKLFF. CDR3 coding DNA: TGCGCCAGCAGCCAAAATGCGCCTCTTAATGAAAAACTGTTTTTT.